Listed here are 27 T cell receptor beta chains from one sample, sequenced in a study of beta chain features in type 1 diabetes. Study-wide findings and caveats: Moderate but significant shortening of TCRB CDR3s was recorded in all four CD4+ subsets from Type 1 diabetes patients.

Expressed TCRB transcripts were sequenced, since all the RNA that had been isolated was reverse transcribed. Data came from immunoSEQ multiplex PCR; TCRdb stores just in-frame clones and leaves some out. This table has some 120,000 clones, approximately 15% appearing once. No antigen has been assigned to these receptors. Material: central memory CD4+ T cells from blood. The receptor set was obtained from a man younger than 35 with type 1 diabetes.

The chain is built from TRBV7-9 and TRBJ2-3; 8 positions match TRBD1. The CDR3 is made up of 13 amino acids. The trim removed 8 bases at V and 4 bases at J, leaving 5 bases unmatched. Germline assignment: CDR1 SEHNR and CDR2 FQNEAQ (reference sequence). CDR3 DNA: TGTGCCAGCGCTATACAGGGGGCAGATACGCAGTATTTT. This gives the protein CASAIQGADTQYF. The full variable domain, with the rest looked up from reference TRBV7-9 and TRBJ2-3, is DTGVSQNPRHKITKRGQNVTFRCDPISEHNRLYWYRQTLGQGPEFLTYFQNEAQLEKSRLLSDRFSAERPKGSFSTLEIQRTEQGDSAMYLCASAIQGADTQYFGPGTRLTVL.

V gene TRBV28 combines with J gene TRBJ2-7, with 7 bases fitting TRBD1. The germline V gene has CDR1 MDHEN and CDR2 SYDVKM. CDR3 length: 16 residues. V shed 5 bases and J 0 bases; nucleotides not matched to a gene: 10. CDR3 DNA sequence: TGTGCCAGCAGTATCCACCAGGGGGTGGACTCCTACGAGCAGTACTTC. It codes for CASSIHQGVDSYEQYF. Drawing the rest from reference TRBV28 and TRBJ2-7, the complete variable domain is DVKVTQSSRYLVKRTGEKVFLECVQDMDHENMFWYRQDPGLGLRLIYFSYDVKMKEKGDIPEGYSVSREKKERFSLILESASTNQTSMYLCASSIHQGVDSYEQYFGPGTRLTVT.

This rearrangement joins TRBV9 to TRBJ1-5, with D tentatively TRBD1 (6 bases). The CDR3 covers 15 residues. Germline V lookup: CDR1 SGDLS, CDR2 YYNGEE. V was clipped by 0 bases and J by 4 bases, with 11 bases between them. The CDR3 loop is CASSVGNGQNQPQHF. CDR3 in DNA: TGTGCCAGCAGCGTAGGAAACGGACAGAATCAGCCCCAGCATTTT.

This clone was observed a handful of times. This sequence joins TRBV9 and TRBJ2-3; TRBD2 is a possible D gene (5 bases). The V end lost 3 bases, the J end lost 0 bases, and 8 bases lay between the germline ends. Germline loops: CDR1 SGDLS, CDR2 YYNGEE. The CDR3 runs to 14 residues. CDR3: CASSADWSTDTQYF. The CDR3 DNA sequence: TGTGCCAGCAGCGCGGACTGGAGCACAGATACGCAGTATTTT.

This clone was seen a few times. The rearrangement joins TRBV28 to TRBJ2-1; D might be TRBD1 (5 bases). Trimming pared 7 bases from V and 0 bases from J, leaving 13 bases between. The CDR3 is 15 residues long. The germline V gene encodes CDR1 MDHEN and CDR2 SYDVKM. The CDR3 DNA follows: TGTGCCAGCATAGATGGGGCAAACTCCTACAATGAGCAGTTCTTC. Translating it yields CASIDGANSYNEQFF.

V and J are TRBV7-2 and TRBJ2-3, with D possibly being TRBD2 (5 bases). Trimming took 5 bases from V and 3 from J, leaving 15 bases between them. The germline V gene has CDR1 SGHTA and CDR2 FQGNSA. This CDR3 contains 15 residues. In nucleotides, the CDR3 is TGTGCCAGCAGCCGGAGAAGGGAGAGTACAGATACGCAGTATTTT. Amino acid sequence: CASSRRRESTDTQYF.

The chain is built from TRBV4-2 and TRBJ2-7, with D uncertain. Trimming removed 4 bases at V and 2 bases at J, with 9 bases between. The CDR3 has 13 residues. Per the germline V gene, CDR1 is LGHNA and CDR2 is YNFKEQ. This CDR3 is CASSPGLAYEQYF. In nucleotides, the CDR3 is TGTGCCAGCAGCCCCGGGCTTGCCTACGAGCAGTACTTC.

Only a few counts were recorded for this clone. The chain links TRBV30 to TRBJ2-7; tentative D call: TRBD1 (5 bases). Trimming took off 0 bases at V and 1 base at J, with 13 bases between the two ends. This CDR3 region has 15 residues. CDR1 is GTSNPN and CDR2 is SVGIG in the germline V gene (reference sequence). DNA of the CDR3: TGTGCCTGGAGTGTGAAGCCCAGGGTATCCTACGAGCAGTACTTC. Its protein is CAWSVKPRVSYEQYF.

V gene TRBV29-1 combines with J gene TRBJ2-5; 9 bases line up with TRBD2. Looked up from germline, CDR1 is SQVTM and CDR2 is ANQGSEA. Trimming at V came to 6 bases and at J to 4 bases, leaving 3 bases not matched to a gene. This CDR3 has 12 residues. The CDR3 DNA follows: TGCAGCGTGCGGGGGGGGGTAGAGACCCAGTACTTC. It specifies CSVRGGVETQYF.

This chain's CDR3 is CASSEGGEETQYF. The CDR3, as DNA: TGTGCCAGCAGTGAAGGCGGGGAGGAGACCCAGTACTTC. The chain recombines TRBV2 with TRBJ2-5; D is possibly TRBD2 (6 bases). Germline CDR1 is SNHLY and CDR2 is FYNNEI. Trimming stripped 1 base from V and 5 bases from J, with 8 bases between. This CDR3 has 13 residues.

In its sample, this clone was seen a few times. The chain employs TRBV4-2 and TRBJ2-5, with D possibly TRBD2 on 6 matching bases. The V and J ends lost 4 bases and 3 bases respectively, with 9 bases between them. This CDR3 contains 13 residues. Germline V gene lookup returns CDR1 LGHNA and CDR2 YNFKEQ. The CDR3 protein is CASSPGLKETQYF. CDR3 nucleotides: TGTGCCAGCAGCCCGGGACTCAAAGAGACCCAGTACTTC.

This clone was observed once. The chain carries TRBV6-6 and TRBJ2-3, with D unclear. CDR3 length: 14 amino acids. Germline CDR1 is MNHNY and CDR2 is SVGAGI (reference sequence). With 2 bases removed from V and 5 bases from J, the gap between germline ends came to 11 bases. CDR3 sequence: CASSYGGAIDTQYF. Written as DNA, the CDR3 is TGTGCCAGCAGTTACGGCGGAGCGATAGATACGCAGTATTTT.

The CDR3 nucleotides are TGTGCCAGTACCGACGGGACAGCTCCCGGCACAGATACGCAGTATTTT. It translates to CASTDGTAPGTDTQYF. The V call is TRBV19, the J call TRBJ2-3; 7 nucleotides agree with TRBD1. Germline trimming cut 7 bases from V and 1 base from J; bases unmatched to any gene: 11. This CDR3 region has 16 residues. Germline V lookup: CDR1 LNHDA, CDR2 SQIVND (reference sequence).

The chain couples TRBV7-2 to TRBJ2-7; TRBD1 matches at 9 bases. CDR3 length: 16 residues. V lost 1 base to trimming and J lost 2 bases; unmatched junction nucleotides: 6. Germline CDR1 reads SGHTA; CDR2 reads FQGNSA. This CDR3 reads CASSLGLNRGPYEQYF. The DNA for the CDR3 is TGTGCCAGCAGCTTAGGACTCAACAGGGGGCCCTACGAGCAGTACTTC.

This clone was recorded a few times. The chain has TRBV5-1 and TRBJ2-2; no clear D. V was pared by 6 bases and J by 5 bases, with 11 bases between. This CDR3 contains 13 residues. CDR1 SGHRS and CDR2 YFSETQ come from the germline V gene. CDR3 in amino acids: CASMGGDTGELFF. CDR3 in DNA: TGCGCCAGCATGGGCGGAGATACCGGGGAGCTGTTTTTT.

The rearrangement uses TRBV9 and TRBJ1-6, with D perhaps matching TRBD1 (6 bases). V shed 4 bases and J shed 7 bases, with 18 bases lying between them. CDR1 is SGDLS, CDR2 YYNGEE, per germline. The CDR3 has 16 amino acids. DNA of the CDR3: TGTGCCAGCAGCCCCCAGCGGCCAGGGGAGAATTCACCCCTCCACTTT. It is translated as CASSPQRPGENSPLHF.

The CDR3 coding sequence is TGCAGCGTTGCCGACAGGGGGTTAAACACCATATATTTT. Its translation is CSVADRGLNTIYF. This chain uses TRBV29-1 with TRBJ1-3, with 9 bases aligning to TRBD1. V lost 4 bases to trimming and J lost 6 bases; unmatched junction nucleotides: 4. In germline, CDR1 is SQVTM, CDR2 ANQGSEA. The CDR3 runs 13 residues. Together with reference TRBV29-1 and TRBJ1-3, the CDR3 gives the full variable domain: SAVISQKPSRDICQRGTSLTIQCQVDSQVTMMFWYRQQPGQSLTLIATANQGSEATYESGFVIDKFPISRPNLTFSTLTVSNMSPEDSSIYLCSVADRGLNTIYFGEGSWLTVV.

The sample holds a few counts of this clone. This chain joins TRBV11-2 and TRBJ2-7, with a weak D call TRBD1 (5 bases). The V end lost 6 bases, the J end lost 0 bases, and 9 bases lay between the germline ends. Germline V gene data show CDR1 as SGHAT and CDR2 as FQNNGV. This CDR3 is 13 amino acids long. CDR3 amino acids: CASRSGSSYEQYF. The CDR3 DNA reads as TGTGCCAGCAGGTCAGGGTCCTCCTACGAGCAGTACTTC.

The chain employs TRBV6-5 and TRBJ2-1, with a tentative D call TRBD2 (5 bases). V was shortened by 5 bases and J by 0 bases, with 8 bases between the two germline ends. CDR1 MNHEY and CDR2 SVGAGI come from the germline V gene. The CDR3 spans 14 residues. CDR3 in amino acids: CASSPGDSYNEQFF. The CDR3 DNA follows: TGTGCCAGCAGTCCCGGGGACTCCTACAATGAGCAGTTCTTC.

The gene calls are TRBV18 and TRBJ2-7; D remains unclear. V was cut by 3 bases and J by 0 bases, with 9 bases left in between. The CDR3 covers 14 residues. CDR1 and CDR2 from the germline V gene are KGHSH and LQKENI. In nucleotides, the CDR3 is TGTGCCAGCTCACCTAGCTCCGACTCCTACGAGCAGTACTTC. Residues: CASSPSSDSYEQYF.

This clone was counted between two and nine times. The junction and the germline gene differ at one end; a read error may be behind it. The chain recombines TRBV7-7 with TRBJ2-5, with D uncertain. This CDR3 is built from 14 residues. CDR1 is SSHAT and CDR2 is FNYEAQ in the germline V gene (reference sequence). The CDR3 region has the DNA TGTGCTAGCAGCTTAGGCCCCTCACAAGAGACCCAGTACTTC. This translates into CASSLGPSQETQYF.

This chain uses TRBV2 with TRBJ2-1, with D unclear. Germline V gene lookup returns CDR1 SNHLY and CDR2 FYNNEI. Trimming removed 5 bases from V and 13 bases from J, with 12 bases in between. The CDR3 runs 11 residues. The CDR3 is CASSLNREQFF. The CDR3, as DNA: TGTGCCAGCAGTCTTAACCGTGAACAGTTCTTC.

The J gene is TRBJ1-5, the V gene TRBV7-9, with D possibly matching TRBD1 (5 bases). The V gene lost 6 bases and the J gene lost 7 bases, with 10 bases spanning the gap. The CDR3 length is 12 residues. Germline CDR1 and CDR2: SEHNR and FQNEAQ (reference sequence). CDR3 sequence: CASSRDVQPQHF. In nucleotides, the CDR3 is TGTGCCAGCAGTAGGGACGTACAGCCCCAGCATTTT.

This chain joins TRBV5-1 and TRBJ2-5; TRBD1 is a possible D gene (7 bases). Per the germline V gene, CDR1 is SGHRS and CDR2 is YFSETQ. The CDR3 has 15 residues. V was clipped by 2 bases and J by 4 bases, with 15 bases between them. The CDR3 here is CASSLNPGGGETQYF. CDR3 coding DNA: TGCGCCAGCAGCTTAAACCCAGGGGGAGGAGAGACCCAGTACTTC.

This clone turned up a few times. The gene calls are TRBV19 and TRBJ2-3; TRBD1 agrees at 9 bases. V lost 5 bases, J lost 4 bases, and 7 bases stayed unmatched. Germline V gene data show CDR1 as LNHDA and CDR2 as SQIVND (reference sequence). The length of the CDR3 is 15 residues. As DNA, the CDR3 is TGTGCCAGTAGTTGGGGACAGGGTAACGCAGATACGCAGTATTTT. Encoded protein: CASSWGQGNADTQYF. Using reference TRBV19 and TRBJ2-3 for the parts outside the CDR3, the full variable domain is DGGITQSPKYLFRKEGQNVTLSCEQNLNHDAMYWYRQDPGQGLRLIYYSQIVNDFQKGDIAEGYSVSREKKESFPLTVTSAQKNPTAFYLCASSWGQGNADTQYFGPGTRLTVL.

The chain employs TRBV25-1 and TRBJ2-5; D is possibly TRBD1 (6 bases). V was pared by 2 bases and J by 5 bases, with 21 bases between. The CDR3 contains 17 residues. Germline CDR1 is MGHDK and CDR2 is SYGVNS. The CDR3 sequence is CASSEIKDSAAGETQYF. The CDR3, as DNA: TGTGCCAGCAGTGAAATAAAGGACAGTGCCGCTGGCGAGACCCAGTACTTC.

The chain recombines TRBV18 with TRBJ2-7; no clear D gene. The germline V and J ends were trimmed by 2 bases and 6 bases, with 8 bases remaining between them. Germline values: CDR1 KGHSH, CDR2 LQKENI. This CDR3 is 12 amino acids long. CDR3 DNA: TGTGCCAGCTCACCAGGGTTAAGCGAGCAGTACTTC. Translation gives CASSPGLSEQYF. Full variable domain (remainder filled in from reference TRBV18 and TRBJ2-7): NAGVMQNPRHLVRRRGQEARLRCSPMKGHSHVYWYRQLPEEGLKFMVYLQKENIIDESGMPKERFSAEFPKEGPSILRIQQVVRGDSAAYFCASSPGLSEQYFGPGTRLTVT.